The 2 T cell receptor beta chains in this list originate from one sample, sequenced in a study of blood T cells in healthy people across ages. Through a sample-barcoded 5' primer and a J-beta primer mix, a second PCR was run for roughly 6 to 12 cycles. One entry per CDR3 protein results from TCRdb running MiXCR on the 5' RACE reads. The table lists around 900,000 distinct CDR3 sequences, 29% of them singletons. The source material was blood. Receptors were obtained from a woman aged 80 or over in good health.

Concerning this clonotype itself: A read error may be the cause here, since a much bigger clone is one base away. The rearrangement joins TRBV2 to TRBJ2-3, with D unclear. The length of the CDR3 is 12 residues. CDR1 SNHLY and CDR2 FYNNEI come from the germline V gene. CDR3 sequence (DNA): TGTGTCATCCAAAAGAACACAGATACGCAGTATTTT. Translation gives CVIQKNTDTQYF.

This clonotype was picked up a small number of times. This rearrangement joins TRBV11-2 to TRBJ1-6, with D possibly matching TRBD1 (5 bases). There are 16 residues in the CDR3. CDR1 SGHAT and CDR2 FQNNGV come from the germline V gene. V was trimmed by 1 base and J by 9 bases, leaving 16 bases between them. The CDR3 reads CASSLGPQGVGSPLHF. DNA for the CDR3: TGTGCCAGCAGCTTAGGACCCCAGGGAGTCGGTTCACCCCTCCACTTT.